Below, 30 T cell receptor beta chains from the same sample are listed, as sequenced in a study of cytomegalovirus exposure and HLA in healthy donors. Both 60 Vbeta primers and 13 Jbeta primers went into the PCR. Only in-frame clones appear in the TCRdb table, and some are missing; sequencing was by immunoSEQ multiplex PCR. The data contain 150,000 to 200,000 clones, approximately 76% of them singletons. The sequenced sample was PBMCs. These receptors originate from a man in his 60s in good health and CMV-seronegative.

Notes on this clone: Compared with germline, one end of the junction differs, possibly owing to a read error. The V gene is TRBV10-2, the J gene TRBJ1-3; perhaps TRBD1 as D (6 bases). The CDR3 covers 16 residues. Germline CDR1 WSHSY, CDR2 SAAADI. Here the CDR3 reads CASSEFSTGLGNAIYF. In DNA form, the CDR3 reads TGCGCCAGCAGTGAATTCTCAACAGGGTTAGGAAACGCCATATATTTT.

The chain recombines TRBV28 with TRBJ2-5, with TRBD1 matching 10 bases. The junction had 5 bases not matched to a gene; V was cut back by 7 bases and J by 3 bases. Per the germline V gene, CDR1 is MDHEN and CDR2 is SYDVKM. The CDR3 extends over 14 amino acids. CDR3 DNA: TGTGCCAGCACCCTGACAGGGGGCGAAGAGACCCAGTACTTC. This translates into CASTLTGGEETQYF.

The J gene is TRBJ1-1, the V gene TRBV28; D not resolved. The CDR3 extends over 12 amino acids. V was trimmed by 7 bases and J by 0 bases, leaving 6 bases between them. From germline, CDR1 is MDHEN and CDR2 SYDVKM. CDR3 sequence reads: CASISVNTEAFF. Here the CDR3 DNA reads TGTGCCAGCATATCAGTGAACACTGAAGCTTTCTTT.

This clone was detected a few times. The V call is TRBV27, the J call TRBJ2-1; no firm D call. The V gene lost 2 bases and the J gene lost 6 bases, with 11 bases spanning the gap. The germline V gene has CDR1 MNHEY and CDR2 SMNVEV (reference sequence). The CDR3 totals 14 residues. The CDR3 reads CASSLVGGINEQFF. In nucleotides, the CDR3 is TGTGCCAGCAGTTTAGTCGGCGGTATCAATGAGCAGTTCTTC.

As DNA, the CDR3 is TGTGCCATCAGTGACGTAGGGGCCGGGGAGCTGTTTTTT. Protein: CAISDVGAGELFF. This rearrangement joins TRBV10-3 to TRBJ2-2; D perhaps matches TRBD1 (5 bases). Germline V lookup: CDR1 ENHRY, CDR2 SYGVKD. The CDR3 spans 13 residues. Trimming removed 3 bases from V and 6 bases from J, with 8 bases in between.

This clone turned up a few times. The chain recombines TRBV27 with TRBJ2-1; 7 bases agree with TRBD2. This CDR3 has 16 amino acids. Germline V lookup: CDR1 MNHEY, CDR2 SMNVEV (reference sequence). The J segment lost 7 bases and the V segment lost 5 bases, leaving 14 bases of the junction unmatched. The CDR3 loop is CASSPRGAGRQNEQFF. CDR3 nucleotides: TGTGCCAGCAGTCCCCGAGGAGCGGGGAGACAAAATGAGCAGTTCTTC.

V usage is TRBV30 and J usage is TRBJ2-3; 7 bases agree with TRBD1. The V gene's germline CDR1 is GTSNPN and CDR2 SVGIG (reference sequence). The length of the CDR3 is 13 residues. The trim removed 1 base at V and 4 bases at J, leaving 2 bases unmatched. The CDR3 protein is CAWSGQGPDTQYF. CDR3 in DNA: TGTGCCTGGAGTGGACAGGGTCCAGATACGCAGTATTTT. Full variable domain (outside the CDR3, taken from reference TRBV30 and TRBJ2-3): SQTIHQWPATLVQPVGSPLSLECTVEGTSNPNLYWYRQAAGRGLQLLFYSVGIGQISSEVPQNLSASRPQDRQFILSSKKLLLSDSGFYLCAWSGQGPDTQYFGPGTRLTVL.

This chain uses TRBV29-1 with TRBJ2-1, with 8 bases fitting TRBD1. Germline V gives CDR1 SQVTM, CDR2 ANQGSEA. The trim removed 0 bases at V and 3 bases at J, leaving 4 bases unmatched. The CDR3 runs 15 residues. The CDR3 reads CSVEDRTGIYNEQFF. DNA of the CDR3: TGCAGCGTTGAAGATCGGACAGGGATCTACAATGAGCAGTTCTTC.

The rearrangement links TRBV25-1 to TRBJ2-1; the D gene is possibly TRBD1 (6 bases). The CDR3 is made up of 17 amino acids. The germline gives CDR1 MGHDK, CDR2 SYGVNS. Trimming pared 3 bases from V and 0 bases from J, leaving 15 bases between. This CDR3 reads CASSDFVRGPSYNEQFF. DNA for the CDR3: TGTGCCAGCAGTGATTTCGTCAGGGGACCCTCCTACAATGAGCAGTTCTTC.

The DNA for the CDR3 is TGTGCCAGCAGTTTATTGACAGGGGGTGGGCAAGAGACCCAGTACTTC. Translating it yields CASSLLTGGGQETQYF. The J gene is TRBJ2-5, the V gene TRBV28, with 9 bases lining up with TRBD1. This CDR3 region has 16 residues. Losses at the gene ends were 1 base for V and 2 bases for J; bases not matched to a gene: 5. The germline V gene has CDR1 MDHEN and CDR2 SYDVKM.

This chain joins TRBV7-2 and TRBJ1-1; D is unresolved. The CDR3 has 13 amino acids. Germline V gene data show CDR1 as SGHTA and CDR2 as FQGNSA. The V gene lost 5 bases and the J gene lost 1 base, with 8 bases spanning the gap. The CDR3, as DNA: TGTGCCAGCAGCCAAAACACGAACACTGAAGCTTTCTTT. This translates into CASSQNTNTEAFF.

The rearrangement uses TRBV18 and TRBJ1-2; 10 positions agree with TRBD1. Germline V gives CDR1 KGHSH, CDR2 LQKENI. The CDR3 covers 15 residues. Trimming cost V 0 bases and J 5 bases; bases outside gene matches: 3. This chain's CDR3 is CASSPPGTGAYGYTF. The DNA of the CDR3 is TGTGCCAGCTCACCACCCGGGACAGGGGCGTATGGCTACACCTTC. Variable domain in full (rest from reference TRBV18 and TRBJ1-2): NAGVMQNPRHLVRRRGQEARLRCSPMKGHSHVYWYRQLPEEGLKFMVYLQKENIIDESGMPKERFSAEFPKEGPSILRIQQVVRGDSAAYFCASSPPGTGAYGYTFGSGTRLTVV.

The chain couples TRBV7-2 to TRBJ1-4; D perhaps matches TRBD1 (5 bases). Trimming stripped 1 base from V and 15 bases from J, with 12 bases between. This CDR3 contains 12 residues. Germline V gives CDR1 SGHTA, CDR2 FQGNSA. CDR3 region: CASSLVAREVFF. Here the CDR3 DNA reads TGTGCCAGCAGCTTAGTTGCCAGGGAGGTGTTTTTT.

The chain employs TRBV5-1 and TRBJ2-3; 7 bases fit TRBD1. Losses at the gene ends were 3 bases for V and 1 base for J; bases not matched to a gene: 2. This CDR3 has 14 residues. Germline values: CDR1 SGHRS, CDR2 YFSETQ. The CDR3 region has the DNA TGCGCCAGCAGCTCCGGACAGGGCACAGATACGCAGTATTTT. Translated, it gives CASSSGQGTDTQYF.

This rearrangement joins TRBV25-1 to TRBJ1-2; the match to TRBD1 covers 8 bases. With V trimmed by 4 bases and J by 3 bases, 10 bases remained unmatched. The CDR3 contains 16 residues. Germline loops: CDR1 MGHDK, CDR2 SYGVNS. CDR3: CASSVTTGAGDYGYTF. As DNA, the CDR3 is TGTGCCAGCAGTGTAACGACAGGGGCCGGGGACTATGGCTACACCTTC.

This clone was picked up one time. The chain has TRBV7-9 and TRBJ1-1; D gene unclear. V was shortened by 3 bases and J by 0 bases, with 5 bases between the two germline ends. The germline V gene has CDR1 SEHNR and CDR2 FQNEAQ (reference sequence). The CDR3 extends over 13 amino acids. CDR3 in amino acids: CASSFTMNTEAFF. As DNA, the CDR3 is TGTGCCAGCAGCTTCACAATGAACACTGAAGCTTTCTTT.

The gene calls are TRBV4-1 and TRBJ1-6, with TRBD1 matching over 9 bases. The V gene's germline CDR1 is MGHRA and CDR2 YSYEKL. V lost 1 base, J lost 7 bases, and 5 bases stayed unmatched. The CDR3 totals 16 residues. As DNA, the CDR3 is TGCGCCAGCAGCCAAGGGACAGGGGTAACGAATTCACCCCTCCACTTT. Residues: CASSQGTGVTNSPLHF.

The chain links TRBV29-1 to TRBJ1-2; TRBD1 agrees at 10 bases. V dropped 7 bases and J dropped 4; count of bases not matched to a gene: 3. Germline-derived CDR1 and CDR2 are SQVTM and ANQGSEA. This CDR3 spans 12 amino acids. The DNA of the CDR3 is TGCAGCGGGGGGACAGGGGCCTATGGCTACACCTTC. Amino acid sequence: CSGGTGAYGYTF.

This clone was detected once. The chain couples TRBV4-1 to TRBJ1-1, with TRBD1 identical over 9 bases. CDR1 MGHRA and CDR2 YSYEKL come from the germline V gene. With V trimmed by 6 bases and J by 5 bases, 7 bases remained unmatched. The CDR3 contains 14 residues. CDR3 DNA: TGCGCCAGCAGTCCCGAGGACAGGGGTACTGAAGCTTTCTTT. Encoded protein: CASSPEDRGTEAFF.

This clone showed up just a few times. CDR3 residues: CSGTITSGSSGANVLTF. Here the CDR3 DNA reads TGCAGCGGTACAATAACCTCGGGGAGCTCTGGGGCCAACGTCCTGACTTTC. The chain couples TRBV29-1 to TRBJ2-6; TRBD2 is a possible D gene (5 bases). The CDR3 is 17 residues long. Germline V gives CDR1 SQVTM, CDR2 ANQGSEA. Trimming removed 7 bases at V and 0 bases at J, with 19 bases between.

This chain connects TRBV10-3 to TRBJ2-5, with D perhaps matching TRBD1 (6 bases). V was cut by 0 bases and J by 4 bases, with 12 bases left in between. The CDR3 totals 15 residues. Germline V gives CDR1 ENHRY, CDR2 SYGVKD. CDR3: CAISESRSGVETQYF. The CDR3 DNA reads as TGTGCCATCAGTGAGTCGAGGTCAGGGGTAGAGACCCAGTACTTC.

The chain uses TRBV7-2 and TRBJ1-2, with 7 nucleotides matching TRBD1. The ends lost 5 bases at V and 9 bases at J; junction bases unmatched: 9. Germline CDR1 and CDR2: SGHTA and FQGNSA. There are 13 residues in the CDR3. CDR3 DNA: TGTGCCAGCAGCCCCGGGACAGTTGAAAGCTACACCTTC. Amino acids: CASSPGTVESYTF. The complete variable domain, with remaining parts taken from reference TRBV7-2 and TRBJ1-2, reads GAGVSQSPSNKVTEKGKDVELRCDPISGHTALYWYRQSLGQGLEFLIYFQGNSAPDKSGLPSDRFSAERTGGSVSTLTIQRTQQEDSAVYLCASSPGTVESYTFGSGTRLTVV.

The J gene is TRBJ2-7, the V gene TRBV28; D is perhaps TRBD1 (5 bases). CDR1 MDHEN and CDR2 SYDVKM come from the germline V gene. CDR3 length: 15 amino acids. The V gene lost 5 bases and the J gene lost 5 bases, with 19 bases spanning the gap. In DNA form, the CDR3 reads TGTGCCAGCAGTCAAAGTACAGGTCTCCCTGACGAGCAGTACTTC. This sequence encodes CASSQSTGLPDEQYF.

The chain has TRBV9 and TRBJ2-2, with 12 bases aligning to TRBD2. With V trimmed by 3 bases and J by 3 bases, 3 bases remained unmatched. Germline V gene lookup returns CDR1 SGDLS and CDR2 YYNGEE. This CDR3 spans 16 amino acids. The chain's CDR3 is CASSATSGGHTGELFF. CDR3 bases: TGTGCCAGCAGCGCTACTAGCGGGGGGCACACCGGGGAGCTGTTTTTT.

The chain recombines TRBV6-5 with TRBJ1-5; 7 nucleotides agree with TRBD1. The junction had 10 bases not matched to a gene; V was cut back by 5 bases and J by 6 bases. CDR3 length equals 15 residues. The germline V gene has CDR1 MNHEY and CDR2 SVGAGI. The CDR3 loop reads CASSPRRDRFQPQHF. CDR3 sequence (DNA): TGTGCCAGCAGTCCCCGCAGGGACAGATTTCAGCCCCAGCATTTT.

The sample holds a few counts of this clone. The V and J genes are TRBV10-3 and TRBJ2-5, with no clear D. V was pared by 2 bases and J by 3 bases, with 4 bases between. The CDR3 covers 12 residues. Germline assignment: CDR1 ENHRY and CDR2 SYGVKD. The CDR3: CAISEGEETQYF. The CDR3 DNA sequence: TGTGCCATCAGTGAGGGAGAAGAGACCCAGTACTTC.

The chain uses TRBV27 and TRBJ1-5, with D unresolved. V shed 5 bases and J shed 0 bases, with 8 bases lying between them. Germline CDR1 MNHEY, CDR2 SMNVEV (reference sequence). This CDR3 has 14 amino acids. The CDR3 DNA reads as TGTGCCAGCAGTCTCCAGTCTAGCAATCAGCCCCAGCATTTT. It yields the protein CASSLQSSNQPQHF.

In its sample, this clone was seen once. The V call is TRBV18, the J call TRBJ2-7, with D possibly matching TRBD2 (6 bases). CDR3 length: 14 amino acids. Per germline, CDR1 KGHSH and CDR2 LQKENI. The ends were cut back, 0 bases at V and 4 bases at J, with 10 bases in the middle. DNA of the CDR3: TGTGCCAGCTCACCACCGGCGGGAACTTACGAGCAGTACTTC. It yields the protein CASSPPAGTYEQYF. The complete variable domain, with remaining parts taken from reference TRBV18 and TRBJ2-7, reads NAGVMQNPRHLVRRRGQEARLRCSPMKGHSHVYWYRQLPEEGLKFMVYLQKENIIDESGMPKERFSAEFPKEGPSILRIQQVVRGDSAAYFCASSPPAGTYEQYFGPGTRLTVT.

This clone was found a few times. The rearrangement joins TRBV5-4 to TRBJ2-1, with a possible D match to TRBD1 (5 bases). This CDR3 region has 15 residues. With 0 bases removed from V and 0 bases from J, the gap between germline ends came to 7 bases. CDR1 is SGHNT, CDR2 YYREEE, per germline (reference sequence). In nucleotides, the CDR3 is TGTGCCAGCAGCTTGGAAGGGGCCTCCTACAATGAGCAGTTCTTC. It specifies CASSLEGASYNEQFF.

CDR3 coding DNA: TGTGCTAGTGGTCCGGACATGAATCAGCCCCAGCATTTT. Translation: CASGPDMNQPQHF. The rearrangement uses TRBV12-5 and TRBJ1-5, with D maybe TRBD1 (5 bases). Germline CDR1 reads LGHNT; CDR2 reads FRNRAP. The CDR3 has 13 residues. V was shortened by 5 bases and J by 4 bases, with 9 bases between the two germline ends. Full variable domain (remainder filled in from reference TRBV12-5 and TRBJ1-5): DARVTQTPRHKVTEMGQEVTMRCQPILGHNTVFWYRQTMMQGLELLAYFRNRAPLDDSGMPKDRFSAEMPDATLATLKIQPSEPRDSAVYFCASGPDMNQPQHFGDGTRLSIL.